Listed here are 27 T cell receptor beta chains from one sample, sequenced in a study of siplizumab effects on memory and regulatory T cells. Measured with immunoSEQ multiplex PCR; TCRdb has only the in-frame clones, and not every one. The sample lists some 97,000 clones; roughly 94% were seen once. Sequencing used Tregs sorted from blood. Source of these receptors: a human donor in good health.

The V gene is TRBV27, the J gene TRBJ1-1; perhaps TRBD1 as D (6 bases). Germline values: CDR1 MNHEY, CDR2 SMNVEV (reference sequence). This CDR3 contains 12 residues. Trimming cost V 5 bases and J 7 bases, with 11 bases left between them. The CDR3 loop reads CASSRGGLEAFF. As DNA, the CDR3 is TGTGCCAGCAGTAGGGGGGGGCTTGAAGCTTTCTTT.

The DNA for the CDR3 is TGTGCCTGGAGTCCCGGACTAGCGGGAGTCCCAAGTACGCAGTATTTT. This translates into CAWSPGLAGVPSTQYF. The rearrangement links TRBV30 to TRBJ2-3; 13 positions match TRBD2. This CDR3 has 16 residues. From germline, CDR1 is GTSNPN and CDR2 SVGIG (reference sequence). V lost 2 bases, J lost 8 bases, and 10 bases stayed unmatched.

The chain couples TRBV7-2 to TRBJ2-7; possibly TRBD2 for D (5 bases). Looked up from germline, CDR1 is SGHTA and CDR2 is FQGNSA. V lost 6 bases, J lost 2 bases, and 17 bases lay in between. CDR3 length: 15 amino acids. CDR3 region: CASRLGGSMAYEQYF. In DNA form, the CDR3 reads TGTGCCAGCAGGTTGGGTGGGAGCATGGCCTACGAGCAGTACTTC. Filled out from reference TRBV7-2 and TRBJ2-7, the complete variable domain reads GAGVSQSPSNKVTEKGKDVELRCDPISGHTALYWYRQSLGQGLEFLIYFQGNSAPDKSGLPSDRFSAERTGGSVSTLTIQRTQQEDSAVYLCASRLGGSMAYEQYFGPGTRLTVT.

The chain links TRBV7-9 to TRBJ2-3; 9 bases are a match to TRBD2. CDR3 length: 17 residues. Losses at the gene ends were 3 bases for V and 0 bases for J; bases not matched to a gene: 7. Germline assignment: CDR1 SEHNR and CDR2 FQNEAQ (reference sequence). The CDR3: CASSLGIAGASTDTQYF. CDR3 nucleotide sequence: TGTGCCAGCAGCTTGGGGATAGCGGGAGCTAGCACAGATACGCAGTATTTT.

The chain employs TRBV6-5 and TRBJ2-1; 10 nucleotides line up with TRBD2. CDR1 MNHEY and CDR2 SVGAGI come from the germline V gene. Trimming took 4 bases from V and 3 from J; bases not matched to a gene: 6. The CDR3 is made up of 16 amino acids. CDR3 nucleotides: TGTGCCAGCAGTTTAAGCGGGAGGGCCATCTACAATGAGCAGTTCTTC. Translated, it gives CASSLSGRAIYNEQFF.

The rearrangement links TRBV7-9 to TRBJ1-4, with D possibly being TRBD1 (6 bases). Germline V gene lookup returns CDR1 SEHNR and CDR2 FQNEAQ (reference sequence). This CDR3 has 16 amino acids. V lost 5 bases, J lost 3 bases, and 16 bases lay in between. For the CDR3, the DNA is TGTGCCAGCAGCCGGGACACGGTGTGGGCTAATGAAAAACTGTTTTTT. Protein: CASSRDTVWANEKLFF.

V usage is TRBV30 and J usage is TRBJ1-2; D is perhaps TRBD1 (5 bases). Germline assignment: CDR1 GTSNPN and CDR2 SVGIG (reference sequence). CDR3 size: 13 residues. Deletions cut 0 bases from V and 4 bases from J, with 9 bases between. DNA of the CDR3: TGTGCCTGGAGTGTGGGGCCCCTCTATGGCTACACCTTC. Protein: CAWSVGPLYGYTF.

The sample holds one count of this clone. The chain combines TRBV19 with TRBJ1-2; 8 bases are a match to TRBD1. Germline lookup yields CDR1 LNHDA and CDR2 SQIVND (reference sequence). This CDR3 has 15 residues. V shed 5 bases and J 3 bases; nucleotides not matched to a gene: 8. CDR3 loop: CASSQVDRAYYGYTF. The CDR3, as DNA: TGTGCCAGTAGTCAAGTGGACAGGGCCTACTATGGCTACACCTTC.

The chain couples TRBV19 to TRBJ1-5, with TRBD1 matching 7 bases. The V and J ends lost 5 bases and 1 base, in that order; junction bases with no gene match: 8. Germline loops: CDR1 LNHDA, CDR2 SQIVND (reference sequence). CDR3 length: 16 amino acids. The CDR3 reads CASSSRGQMSNQPQHF. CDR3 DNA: TGTGCCAGTAGTTCTAGGGGACAGATGAGCAATCAGCCCCAGCATTTT.

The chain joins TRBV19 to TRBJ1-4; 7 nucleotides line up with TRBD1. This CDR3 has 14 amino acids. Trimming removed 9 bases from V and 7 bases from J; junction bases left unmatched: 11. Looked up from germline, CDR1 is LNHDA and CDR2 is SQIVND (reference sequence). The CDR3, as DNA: TGTGCCAGCAATACCGACAGGGCCGGTGAAAAACTGTTTTTT. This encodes CASNTDRAGEKLFF.

The CDR3 sequence: CASSIRTTYSTDTQYF. The DNA of the CDR3 is TGTGCCAGCAGCATCCGGACTACCTATAGCACAGATACGCAGTATTTT. The gene calls are TRBV5-4 and TRBJ2-3; D might be TRBD2 (6 bases). The germline V and J ends were trimmed by 4 bases and 0 bases, with 15 bases remaining between them. Germline CDR1 and CDR2: SGHNT and YYREEE (reference sequence). The length of the CDR3 is 16 residues.

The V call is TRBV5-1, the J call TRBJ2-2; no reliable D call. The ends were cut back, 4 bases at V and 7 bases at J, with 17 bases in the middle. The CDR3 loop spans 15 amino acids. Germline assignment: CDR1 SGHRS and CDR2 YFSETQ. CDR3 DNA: TGCGCCAGCAGCCCAACTGGTGGGAATAGCGGGGAGCTGTTTTTT. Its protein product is CASSPTGGNSGELFF.

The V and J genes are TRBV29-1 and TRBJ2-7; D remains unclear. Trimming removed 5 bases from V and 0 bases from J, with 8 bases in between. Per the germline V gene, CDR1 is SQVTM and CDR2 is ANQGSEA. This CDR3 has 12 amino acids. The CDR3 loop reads CSVKLSSYEQYF. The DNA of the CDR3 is TGCAGCGTTAAACTAAGCTCCTACGAGCAGTACTTC.

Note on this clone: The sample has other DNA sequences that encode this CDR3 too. CDR3 DNA: TGTGCCAGCAGCTTAGATTGGGGCTACGAGCAGTACTTC. Translated: CASSLDWGYEQYF. The chain couples TRBV11-3 to TRBJ2-7; no clear D. The V end lost 0 bases, the J end lost 3 bases, and 6 bases lay between the germline ends. The CDR3 is 13 amino acids. The germline V gene has CDR1 SGHNT and CDR2 YENEEA.

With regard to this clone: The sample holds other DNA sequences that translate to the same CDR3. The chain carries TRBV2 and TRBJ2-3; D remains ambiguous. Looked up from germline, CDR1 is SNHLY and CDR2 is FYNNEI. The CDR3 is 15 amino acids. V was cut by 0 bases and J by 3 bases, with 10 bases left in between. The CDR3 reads CASSEALGGTDTQYF. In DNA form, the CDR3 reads TGTGCCAGCAGTGAAGCTTTGGGTGGGACAGATACGCAGTATTTT.

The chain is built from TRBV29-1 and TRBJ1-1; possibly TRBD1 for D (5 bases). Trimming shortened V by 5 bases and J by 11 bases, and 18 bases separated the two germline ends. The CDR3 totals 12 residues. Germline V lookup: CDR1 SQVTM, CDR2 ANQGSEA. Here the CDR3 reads CSVNGGRVEAFF. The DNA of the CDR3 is TGCAGCGTTAACGGGGGTAGGGTTGAGGCTTTCTTT.

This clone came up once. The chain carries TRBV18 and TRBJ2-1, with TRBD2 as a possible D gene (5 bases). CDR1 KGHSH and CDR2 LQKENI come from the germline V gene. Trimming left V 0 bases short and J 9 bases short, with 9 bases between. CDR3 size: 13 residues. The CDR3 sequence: CASSPPVRGEQFF. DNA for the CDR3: TGTGCCAGCTCACCACCGGTTCGGGGTGAGCAGTTCTTC.

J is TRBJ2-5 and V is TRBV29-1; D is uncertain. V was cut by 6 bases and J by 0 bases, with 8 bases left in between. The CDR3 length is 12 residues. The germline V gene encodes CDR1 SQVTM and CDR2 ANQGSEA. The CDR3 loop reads CSVSGYQETQYF. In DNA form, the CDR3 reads TGCAGCGTCTCCGGGTACCAAGAGACCCAGTACTTC.

The CDR3 protein is CASSFYRGNEQFF. In DNA, the CDR3 is TGTGCCAGCAGCTTTTATCGCGGTAATGAGCAGTTCTTC. The chain is built from TRBV7-3 and TRBJ2-1; no clear D gene. CDR1 is SGHTA, CDR2 FQGTGA, per germline. The CDR3 covers 13 residues. V lost 3 bases and J 7 bases, leaving 10 bases between the germline ends. The whole variable domain, filled in from reference TRBV7-3 and TRBJ2-1, reads GAGVSQTPSNKVTEKGKYVELRCDPISGHTALYWYRQSLGQGPEFLIYFQGTGAADDSGLPNDRFFAVRPEGSVSTLKIQRTERGDSAVYLCASSFYRGNEQFFGPGTRLTVL.

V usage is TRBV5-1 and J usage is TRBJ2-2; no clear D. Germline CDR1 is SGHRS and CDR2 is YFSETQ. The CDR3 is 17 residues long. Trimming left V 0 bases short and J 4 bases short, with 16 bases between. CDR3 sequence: CASSLELHSSGTGELFF. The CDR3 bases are TGCGCCAGCAGCTTGGAGTTACACAGCTCAGGCACCGGGGAGCTGTTTTTT.

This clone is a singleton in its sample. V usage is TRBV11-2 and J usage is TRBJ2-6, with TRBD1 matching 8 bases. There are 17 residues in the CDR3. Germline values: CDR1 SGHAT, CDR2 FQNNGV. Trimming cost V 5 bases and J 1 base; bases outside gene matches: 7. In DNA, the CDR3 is TGTGCCAGCAGCAGCAGGGGGCAAAGGTCTGGGGCCAACGTCCTGACTTTC. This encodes CASSSRGQRSGANVLTF.

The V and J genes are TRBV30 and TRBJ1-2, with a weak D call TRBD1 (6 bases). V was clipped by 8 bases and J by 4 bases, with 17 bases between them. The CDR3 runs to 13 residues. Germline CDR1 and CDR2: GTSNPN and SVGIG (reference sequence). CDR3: CAAGLSGAYGYTF. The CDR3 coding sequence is TGTGCCGCGGGGTTATCAGGGGCCTATGGCTACACCTTC.

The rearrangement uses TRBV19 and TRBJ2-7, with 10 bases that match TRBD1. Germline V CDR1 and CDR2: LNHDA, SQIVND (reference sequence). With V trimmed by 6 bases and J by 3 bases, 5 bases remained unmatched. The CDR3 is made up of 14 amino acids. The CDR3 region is CASRYRDRGYEQYF. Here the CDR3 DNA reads TGTGCCAGTAGGTATCGGGACAGGGGCTACGAGCAGTACTTC.

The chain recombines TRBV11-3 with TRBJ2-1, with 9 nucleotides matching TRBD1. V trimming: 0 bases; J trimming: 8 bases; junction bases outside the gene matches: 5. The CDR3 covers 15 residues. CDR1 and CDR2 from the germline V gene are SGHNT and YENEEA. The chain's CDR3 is CASSLEGTGRDEQFF. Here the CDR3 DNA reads TGTGCCAGCAGCTTAGAAGGGACAGGGAGAGATGAGCAGTTCTTC. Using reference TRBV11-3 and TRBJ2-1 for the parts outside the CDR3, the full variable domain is EAGVVQSPRYKIIEKKQPVAFWCNPISGHNTLYWYLQNLGQGPELLIRYENEEAVDDSQLPKDRFSAERLKGVDSTLKIQPAELGDSAVYLCASSLEGTGRDEQFFGPGTRLTVL.

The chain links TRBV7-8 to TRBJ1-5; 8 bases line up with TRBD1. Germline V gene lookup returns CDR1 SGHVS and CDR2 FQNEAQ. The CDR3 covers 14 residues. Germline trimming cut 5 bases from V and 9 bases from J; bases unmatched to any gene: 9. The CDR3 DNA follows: TGTGCCAGCAGCGGACAGGGTCTCGTTATGCCCCAGCATTTT. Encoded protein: CASSGQGLVMPQHF. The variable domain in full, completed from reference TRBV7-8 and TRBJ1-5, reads GAGVSQSPRYKVAKRGQDVALRCDPISGHVSLFWYQQALGQGPEFLTYFQNEAQLDKSGLPSDRFFAERPEGSVSTLKIQRTQQEDSAVYLCASSGQGLVMPQHFGDGTRLSIL.

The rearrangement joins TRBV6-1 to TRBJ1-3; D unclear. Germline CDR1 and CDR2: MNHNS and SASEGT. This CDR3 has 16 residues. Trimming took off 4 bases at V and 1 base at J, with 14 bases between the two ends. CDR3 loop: CASSGVLRVSGNTIYF. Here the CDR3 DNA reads TGTGCCAGCAGTGGGGTCCTACGGGTATCTGGAAACACCATATATTTT.

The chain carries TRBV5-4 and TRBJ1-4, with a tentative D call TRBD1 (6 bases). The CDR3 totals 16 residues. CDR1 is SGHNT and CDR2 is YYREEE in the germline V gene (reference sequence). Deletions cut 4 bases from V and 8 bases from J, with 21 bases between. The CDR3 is CASSPGASGVGEKLFF. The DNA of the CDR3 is TGTGCCAGCAGCCCCGGGGCATCAGGGGTAGGGGAAAAACTGTTTTTT.